Below, 10 T cell receptor beta chains from the same sample are listed, as sequenced in a study of shared clonotypes between healthy human individuals. Here immunoSEQ multiplex PCR was the method, and the copy in TCRdb shows in-frame clones only, minus some. The sample holds about 380,000 clones, around 96% seen once. Sequenced material: memory CD8+ T cells sorted from blood. The subset denotes: CD45RO+ cells pooled with CCR7-negative TemRA cells. The receptor source for this set is a young man in good health.

This clone was observed a handful of times. This chain links TRBV4-2 with TRBJ2-1; possibly TRBD2 for D (7 bases). CDR3 size: 15 residues. Deletions cut 7 bases from V and 6 bases from J, with 19 bases between. CDR1 is LGHNA and CDR2 is YNFKEQ in the germline V gene. CDR3 amino acids: CASTERGGRVNEQFF. The CDR3 DNA reads as TGTGCCAGCACCGAGAGGGGGGGCCGGGTCAATGAGCAGTTCTTC.

This chain joins TRBV7-8 and TRBJ2-2, with D uncertain. Per the germline V gene, CDR1 is SGHVS and CDR2 is FQNEAQ. V was clipped by 3 bases and J by 3 bases, with 2 bases between them. CDR3 length: 12 amino acids. The CDR3: CASSFYTGELFF. The CDR3 DNA reads as TGTGCCAGCAGCTTCTACACCGGGGAGCTGTTTTTT.

The chain carries TRBV20-1 and TRBJ2-1; D remains ambiguous. Trimming took off 5 bases at V and 8 bases at J, with 7 bases between the two ends. Per the germline V gene, CDR1 is DFQATT and CDR2 is SNEGSKA (reference sequence). The CDR3 runs to 10 residues. CDR3 amino acids: CSARAHEQFF. Here the CDR3 DNA reads TGCAGTGCTCGCGCCCATGAGCAGTTCTTC.

The rearrangement joins TRBV7-2 to TRBJ2-7, with TRBD2 matching 8 bases. Germline V lookup: CDR1 SGHTA, CDR2 FQGNSA. This CDR3 is 16 amino acids long. The V segment lost 0 bases and the J segment 6 bases; nucleotides outside the gene matches: 10. Written as DNA, the CDR3 is TGTGCCAGCAGCTTAGCACCCAGCGGGAGTGTGAGCGAGCAGTACTTC. Its protein product is CASSLAPSGSVSEQYF.

V usage is TRBV5-1 and J usage is TRBJ2-5; unclear D gene. The CDR3 is 15 amino acids. Germline V lookup: CDR1 SGHRS, CDR2 YFSETQ. V lost 5 bases to trimming and J lost 5 bases, with 19 bases between them. CDR3 amino acids: CASRYSFRSEETQYF. The CDR3 bases are TGCGCCAGCAGGTATTCTTTTCGGAGCGAGGAGACCCAGTACTTC.

The chain couples TRBV19 to TRBJ1-5, with D possibly being TRBD1 (6 bases). Germline loops: CDR1 LNHDA, CDR2 SQIVND (reference sequence). The CDR3 sequence is 17 residues long. The V and J ends lost 6 bases and 0 bases respectively, with 18 bases between them. The CDR3 reads CASRGGQGGFSNQPQHF. In DNA, the CDR3 is TGTGCCAGTAGGGGGGGGCAGGGAGGATTTAGCAATCAGCCCCAGCATTTT.

The V gene is TRBV5-8, the J gene TRBJ2-1, with 16 nucleotides matching TRBD2. The CDR3 loop spans 18 amino acids. V was pared by 6 bases and J by 3 bases, with 9 bases of the junction left unmatched. Germline V lookup: CDR1 SGHTS, CDR2 YDEGEE. CDR3 amino acids: CASTVPGLAGGVYNEQFF. The CDR3 DNA is TGTGCCAGCACCGTCCCGGGACTAGCGGGAGGGGTCTACAATGAGCAGTTCTTC. The full variable domain, its missing parts supplied by reference TRBV5-8 and TRBJ2-1, is EAGVTQSPTHLIKTRGQQATLRCSPISGHTSVYWYQQALGLGLQFLLWYDEGEERNRGNFPPRFSGRQFPNYSSELNVNALELEDSALYLCASTVPGLAGGVYNEQFFGPGTRLTVL.

The chain uses TRBV2 and TRBJ2-7; the D gene could be TRBD1 or TRBD2 (5 bases each). The CDR3 runs 13 residues. The germline V gene encodes CDR1 SNHLY and CDR2 FYNNEI. The V gene lost 7 bases and the J gene lost 7 bases, with 17 bases spanning the gap. The chain's CDR3 is CASTQWDAREQYF. In DNA, the CDR3 is TGTGCCAGCACACAGTGGGACGCGAGAGAGCAGTACTTC.

The CDR3 loop is CSVRGASYEQYF. CDR3 sequence (DNA): TGCAGCGTTCGGGGGGCTTCCTACGAGCAGTACTTC. The rearrangement links TRBV29-1 to TRBJ2-7; D might be TRBD2 (7 bases). The germline V and J ends were trimmed by 5 bases and 1 base, with 9 bases remaining between them. The CDR3 sequence is 12 residues long. Per germline, CDR1 SQVTM and CDR2 ANQGSEA.

This clone has a single count. The rearrangement links TRBV6-1 to TRBJ2-1; D gene ambiguous. Germline lookup yields CDR1 MNHNS and CDR2 SASEGT. With 6 bases removed from V and 9 bases from J, the gap between germline ends came to 15 bases. The CDR3 length is 13 residues. As DNA, the CDR3 is TGTGCCAGCAGCCAAATGCTAGTGCCTGAGCAGTTCTTC. This encodes CASSQMLVPEQFF.